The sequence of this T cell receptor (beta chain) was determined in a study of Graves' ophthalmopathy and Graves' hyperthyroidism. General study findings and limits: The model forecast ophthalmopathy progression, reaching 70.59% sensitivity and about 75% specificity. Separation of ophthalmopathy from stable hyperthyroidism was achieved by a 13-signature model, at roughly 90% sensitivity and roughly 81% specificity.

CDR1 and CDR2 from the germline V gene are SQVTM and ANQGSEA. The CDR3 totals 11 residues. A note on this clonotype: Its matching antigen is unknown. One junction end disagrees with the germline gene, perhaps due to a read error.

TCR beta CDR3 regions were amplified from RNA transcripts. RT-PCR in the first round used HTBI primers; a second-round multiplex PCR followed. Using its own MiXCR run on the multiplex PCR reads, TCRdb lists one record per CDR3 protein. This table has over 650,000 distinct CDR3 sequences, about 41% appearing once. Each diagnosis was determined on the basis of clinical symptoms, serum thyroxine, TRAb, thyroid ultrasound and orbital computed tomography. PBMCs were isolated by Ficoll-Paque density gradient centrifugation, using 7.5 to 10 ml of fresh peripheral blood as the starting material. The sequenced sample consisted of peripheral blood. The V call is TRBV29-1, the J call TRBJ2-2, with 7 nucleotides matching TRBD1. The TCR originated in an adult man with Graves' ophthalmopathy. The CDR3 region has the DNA TGCAGCGTCTTAGGATCAGGGGGGCTGTTTTTT. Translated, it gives CSVLGSGGLFF.